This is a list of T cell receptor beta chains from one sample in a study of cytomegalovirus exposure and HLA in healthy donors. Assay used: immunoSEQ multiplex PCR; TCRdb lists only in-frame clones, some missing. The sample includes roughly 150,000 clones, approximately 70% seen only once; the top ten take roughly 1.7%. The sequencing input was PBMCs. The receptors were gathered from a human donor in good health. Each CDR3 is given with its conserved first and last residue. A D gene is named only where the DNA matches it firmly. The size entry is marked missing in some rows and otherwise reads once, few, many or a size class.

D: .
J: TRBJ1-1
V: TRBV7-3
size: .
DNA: TGTGCCAGCAGTCCGACAGTGAACACTGAAGCTTTCTTT
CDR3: CASSPTVNTEAFF

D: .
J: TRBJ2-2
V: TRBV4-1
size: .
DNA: TGCGCCAGCCAACTGAACACCGGGGAGCTGTTTTTT
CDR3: CASQLNTGELFF

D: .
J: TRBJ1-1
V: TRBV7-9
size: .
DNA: TGTGCCAGCAGCCAGGGTCCTGAAGCTTTCTTT
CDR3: CASSQGPEAFF

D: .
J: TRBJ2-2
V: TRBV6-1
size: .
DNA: TGTGCCAGCAGCGCCTCAGGGGTGGGGGAGCTGTTTTTT
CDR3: CASSASGVGELFF

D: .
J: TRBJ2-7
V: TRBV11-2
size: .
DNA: TGTGCCAGCAGCTTAGGACGACAGGCGAACGAGCAGTACTTC
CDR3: CASSLGRQANEQYF

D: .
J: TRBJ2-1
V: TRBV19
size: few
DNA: TGTGCCAGTAGTATTGGCGGGGACTACAATGAGCAGTTCTTC
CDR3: CASSIGGDYNEQFF

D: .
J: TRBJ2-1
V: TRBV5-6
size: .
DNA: TGTGCCAGCACCGCGCATAATGAGCAGTTCTTC
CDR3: CASTAHNEQFF

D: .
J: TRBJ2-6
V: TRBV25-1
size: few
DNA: TGTGCCAGCAGTGTGATCCCAGGGGTACCTGGGGCCAACGTCCTGACTTTC
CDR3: CASSVIPGVPGANVLTF

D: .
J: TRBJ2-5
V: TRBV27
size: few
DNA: TGTGCCAGCAGTTCCTTAGCGGCCCAAGAGACCCAGTACTTC
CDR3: CASSSLAAQETQYF

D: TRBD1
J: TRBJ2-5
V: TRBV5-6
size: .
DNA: TGTGCCAGCAGCTTACGACAGGGTCAAGAGACCCAGTACTTC
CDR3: CASSLRQGQETQYF

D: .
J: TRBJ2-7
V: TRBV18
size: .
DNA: TGTGCCAGCTCACCAGGGCAGCCTTCAACCGAGCAGTACTTC
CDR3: CASSPGQPSTEQYF

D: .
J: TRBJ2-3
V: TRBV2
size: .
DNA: TGTGCCAGCATGGGGAGTCCCGTTTTAGCGTATTTT
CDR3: CASMGSPVLAYF

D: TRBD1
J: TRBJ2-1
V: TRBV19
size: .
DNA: TGTGCCAGTGGCTCACAGGGGGCGTTCGGCAATGAGCAGTTCTTC
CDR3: CASGSQGAFGNEQFF

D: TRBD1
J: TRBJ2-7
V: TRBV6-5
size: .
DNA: TGTGCCAGCCTCGACAGGGATTCCTACGAGCAGTACTTC
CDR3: CASLDRDSYEQYF

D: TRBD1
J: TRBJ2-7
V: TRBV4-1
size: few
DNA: TGCGCCAGCAGCCAATGGGTTTCGGGACAGGGGACTTCGTACGAGCAGTACTTC
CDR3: CASSQWVSGQGTSYEQYF

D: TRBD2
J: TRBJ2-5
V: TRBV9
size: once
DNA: TGTGCCAGCAGCGTAATAGCGGGAGGGCCGGTGGAGACCCAGTACTTC
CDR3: CASSVIAGGPVETQYF

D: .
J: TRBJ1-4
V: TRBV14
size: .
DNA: TGTGCCAGCAGCCAAGAGGGAACCCTGCGCCGGGGTCGGGAAAAACTGTTTTTT
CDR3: CASSQEGTLRRGREKLFF

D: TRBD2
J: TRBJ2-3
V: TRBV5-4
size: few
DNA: TGTGCCAGCAGCTCGGGGACGACTAGCGGGACAGATACGCAGTATTTT
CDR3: CASSSGTTSGTDTQYF

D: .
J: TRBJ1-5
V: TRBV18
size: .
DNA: TGTGCCAGCTCACCACAACCCCCAGGGAGCAATCAGCCCCAGCATTTT
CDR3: CASSPQPPGSNQPQHF

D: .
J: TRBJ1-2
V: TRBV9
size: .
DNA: TGTGCCAGCAGCGGAGGACGCGGGGCAGGGAGAAAGGGAATTAATGGCTACACCTTC
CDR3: CASSGGRGAGRKGINGYTF

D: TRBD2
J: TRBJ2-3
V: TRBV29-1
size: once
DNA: TGCAGCGCCAATCCCGGGACTAGCGCAGATACGCAGTATTTT
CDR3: CSANPGTSADTQYF

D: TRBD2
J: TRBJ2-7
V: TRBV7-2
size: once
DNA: TGTGCCAGCAGCTCCGGGACTACCCCCTACGAGCAGTACTTC
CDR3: CASSSGTTPYEQYF

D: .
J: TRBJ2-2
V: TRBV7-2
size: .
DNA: TGTGCCAGCAGCCCCTTCTTGGGGGCCCGAATAAACACCGGGGAGCTGTTTTTT
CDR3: CASSPFLGARINTGELFF

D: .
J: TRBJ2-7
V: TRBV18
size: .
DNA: TGTGCCAGCTCACCATCTCCAGGCGTATACGAGCAGTACTTC
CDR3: CASSPSPGVYEQYF

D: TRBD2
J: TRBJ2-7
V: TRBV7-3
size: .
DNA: TGTGCCAGCAGCTTAATGGGGACTAGCGGTTATTACGAGCAGTACTTC
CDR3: CASSLMGTSGYYEQYF

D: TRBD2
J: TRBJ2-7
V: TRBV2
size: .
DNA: TGTGCCAGCAGTGGGGGAGGGTGGGGAGACTTC
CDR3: CASSGGGWGDF

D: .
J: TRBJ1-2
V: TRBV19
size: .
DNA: TGTGCCAGTAGTATGCTGCGGGCAGGGGCCCTGTATGGCTACACCTTC
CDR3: CASSMLRAGALYGYTF

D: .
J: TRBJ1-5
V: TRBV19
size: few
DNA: TGTGCCAGTAGTAACGCAGGGGGCAATCAGCCCCAGCATTTT
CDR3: CASSNAGGNQPQHF

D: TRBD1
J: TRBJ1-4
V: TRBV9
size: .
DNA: TGTGCCAGCAGCGTAGGAGACAGGGGCGATGAAAAACTGTTTTTT
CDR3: CASSVGDRGDEKLFF

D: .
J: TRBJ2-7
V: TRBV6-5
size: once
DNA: TGTGCCAGCAGTTACTCGAAGGCAGCGTCCTACGAGCAGTACTTC
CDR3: CASSYSKAASYEQYF

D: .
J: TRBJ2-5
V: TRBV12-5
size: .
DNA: TGTGCTAGTGCCACAGACCCCGGGACCCAGTACTTC
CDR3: CASATDPGTQYF

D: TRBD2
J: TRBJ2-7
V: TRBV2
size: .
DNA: TGTGCCAGCGGGTCTACTAGCGGGGGAAGCTCCTACGAGCAGTACTTC
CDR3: CASGSTSGGSSYEQYF

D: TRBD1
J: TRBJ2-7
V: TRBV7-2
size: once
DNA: TGTGCCAGCAGCTTAGCGAGGGGGCCGTTCTACGAGCAGTACTTC
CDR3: CASSLARGPFYEQYF

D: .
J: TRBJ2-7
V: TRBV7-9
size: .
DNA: TGTGCCAGCAGCCAGGGGAGCTACGAGCAGTACTTC
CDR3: CASSQGSYEQYF

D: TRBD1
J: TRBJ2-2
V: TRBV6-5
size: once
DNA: TGTGCCAGCAGTCACTTTGGACAGGGAGGCACCGGGGAGCTGTTTTTT
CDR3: CASSHFGQGGTGELFF

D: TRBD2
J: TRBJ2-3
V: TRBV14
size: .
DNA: TGTGCCAGCAGCCAAGATATAACGGGAGGGCCAGATACGCAGTATTTT
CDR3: CASSQDITGGPDTQYF